The entry below describes one T cell receptor (beta chain). As yet, its antigen is unknown. This CDR3 comprises 12 residues. The V end was cut by 2 bases, the J end by 3 bases, with 2 bases between. Germline V gives CDR1 SGHDT, CDR2 YYEEEE. Antigen-specific CD4+ T cells were expanded with viral peptide pools in the ViraFEST assay before sequencing. Culture lasted 10 days before CD4+ T cell isolation. People in the vaccine group had not been infected with SARS-CoV-2 before, and their nucleocapsid antibodies were negative. Supplemented with about 9.9 IU/ml IL-2 and 10 ug/ml peptides, 2 million to 2.5 million PBMC per well were kept in culture. The table came from immunoSEQ multiplex PCR; TCRdb's copy has only in-frame clones and leaves some out. Among approximately 25,000 clones listed, approximately 72% were seen once. This sample is part of a study of vaccination effects on CD4 cells after COVID-19. Study results and limitations: Of the vaccine-induced clones from healthy vaccinees, merely 1 of 255 recognized common cold coronaviruses as well.

V usage is TRBV5-6 and J usage is TRBJ2-2, with D unclear. The clonotype was recovered from a human donor who received a COVID-19 vaccine. The material was CD4+ T cells from PBMCs cultured with SARS-CoV-2 spike peptides, obtained before COVID-19 vaccination. Here the CDR3 reads CASSFHTGELFF. The DNA for the CDR3 is TGTGCCAGCAGCTTCCACACCGGGGAGCTGTTTTTT.